Reported below is one T cell receptor (beta chain). Germline assignment: CDR1 LNHDA and CDR2 SQIVND (reference sequence). Trimming at V came to 6 bases and at J to 5 bases, leaving 4 bases not matched to a gene. CDR3 length equals 13 residues. These data come from a study of blood T cell repertoires in COVID-19. Overall study: There were acute and convalescent COVID-19 samples, and they came from the United States, Italy and Spain.

The repertoire was sequenced with immunoSEQ multiplex PCR; TCRdb's copy has only in-frame clones and lacks some. The table lists about 120,000 clones, 90% of them singletons, with approximately 1.7% in the top ten. This chain joins TRBV19 and TRBJ2-5; 9 nucleotides agree with TRBD1. This sequence was found in a human donor with active COVID-19. The donor label of this sample is uncertain. Input material: peripheral blood. The DNA of the CDR3 is TGTGCCAGTAGCGGACAGGGGTGGGAGACCCAGTACTTC. This translates into CASSGQGWETQYF.